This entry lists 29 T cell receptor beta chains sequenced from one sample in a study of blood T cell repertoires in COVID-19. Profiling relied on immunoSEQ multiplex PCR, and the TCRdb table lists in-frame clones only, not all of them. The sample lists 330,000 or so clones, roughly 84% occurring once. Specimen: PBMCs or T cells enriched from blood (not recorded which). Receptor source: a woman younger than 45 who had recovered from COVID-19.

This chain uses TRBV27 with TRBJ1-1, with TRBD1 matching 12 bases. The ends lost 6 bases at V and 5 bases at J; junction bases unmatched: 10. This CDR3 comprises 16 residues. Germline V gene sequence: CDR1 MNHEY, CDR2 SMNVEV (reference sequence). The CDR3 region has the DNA TGTGCCAGCAGCAGACCCGGGACAGGGGGCTATACTGAAGCTTTCTTT. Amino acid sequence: CASSRPGTGGYTEAFF.

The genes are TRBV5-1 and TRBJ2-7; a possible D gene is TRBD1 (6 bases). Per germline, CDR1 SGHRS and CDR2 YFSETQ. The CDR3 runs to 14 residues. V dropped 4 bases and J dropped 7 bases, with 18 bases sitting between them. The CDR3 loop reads CASSPDRPGREQYF. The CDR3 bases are TGCGCCAGCAGCCCGGACAGACCCGGGCGGGAGCAGTACTTC.

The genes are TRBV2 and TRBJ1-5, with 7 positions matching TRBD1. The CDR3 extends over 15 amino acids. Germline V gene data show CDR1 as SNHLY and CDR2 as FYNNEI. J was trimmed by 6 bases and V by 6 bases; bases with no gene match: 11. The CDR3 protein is CASRVDRANSQPQHF. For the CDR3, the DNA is TGTGCCAGCAGAGTTGACAGGGCGAATAGTCAGCCCCAGCATTTT.

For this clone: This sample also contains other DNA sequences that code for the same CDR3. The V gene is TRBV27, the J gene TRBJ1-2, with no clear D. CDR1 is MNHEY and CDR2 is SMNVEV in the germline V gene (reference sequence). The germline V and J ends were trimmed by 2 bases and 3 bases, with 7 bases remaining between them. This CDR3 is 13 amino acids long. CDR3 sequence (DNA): TGTGCCAGCAGTTTAGACGGGGACTATGGCTACACCTTC. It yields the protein CASSLDGDYGYTF.

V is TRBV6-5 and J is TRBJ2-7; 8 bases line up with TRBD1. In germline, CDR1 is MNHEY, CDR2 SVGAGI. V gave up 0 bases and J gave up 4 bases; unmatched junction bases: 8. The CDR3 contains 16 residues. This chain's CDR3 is CASSYSSGRGQYEQYF. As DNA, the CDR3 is TGTGCCAGCAGTTACTCGAGCGGCAGGGGGCAATACGAGCAGTACTTC.

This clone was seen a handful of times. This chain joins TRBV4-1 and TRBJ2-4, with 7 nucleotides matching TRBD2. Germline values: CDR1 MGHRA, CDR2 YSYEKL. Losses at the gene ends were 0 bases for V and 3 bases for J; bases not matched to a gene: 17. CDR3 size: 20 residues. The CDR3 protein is CASSQDGLGEGNGVKNIQYF. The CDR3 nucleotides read TGCGCCAGCAGCCAAGATGGATTAGGGGAGGGGAACGGGGTCAAAAACATTCAGTACTTC.

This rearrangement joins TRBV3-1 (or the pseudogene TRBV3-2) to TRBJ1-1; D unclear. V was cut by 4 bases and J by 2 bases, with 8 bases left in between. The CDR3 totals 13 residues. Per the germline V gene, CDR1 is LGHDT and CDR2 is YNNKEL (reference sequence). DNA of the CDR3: TGTGCCAGCAGCCGATCGGGAAACACTGAAGCTTTCTTT. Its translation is CASSRSGNTEAFF.

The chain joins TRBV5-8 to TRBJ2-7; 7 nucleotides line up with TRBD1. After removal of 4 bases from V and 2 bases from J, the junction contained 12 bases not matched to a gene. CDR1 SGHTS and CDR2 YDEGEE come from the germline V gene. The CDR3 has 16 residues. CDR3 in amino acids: CASSHAPGQMTYEQYF. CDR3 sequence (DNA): TGTGCCAGCAGCCATGCCCCGGGACAGATGACCTACGAGCAGTACTTC.

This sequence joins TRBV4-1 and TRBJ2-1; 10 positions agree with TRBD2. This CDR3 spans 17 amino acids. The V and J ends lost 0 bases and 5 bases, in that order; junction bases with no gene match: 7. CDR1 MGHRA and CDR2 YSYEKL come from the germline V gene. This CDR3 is CASSQEPGLAPHNEQFF. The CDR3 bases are TGCGCCAGCAGCCAAGAACCGGGACTAGCGCCACACAATGAGCAGTTCTTC.

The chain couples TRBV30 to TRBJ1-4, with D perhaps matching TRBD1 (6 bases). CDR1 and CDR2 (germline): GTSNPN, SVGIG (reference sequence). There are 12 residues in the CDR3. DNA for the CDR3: TGTGGTGCAGGGGATCCGTGGGAAAAACTGTTTTTT. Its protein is CGAGDPWEKLFF.

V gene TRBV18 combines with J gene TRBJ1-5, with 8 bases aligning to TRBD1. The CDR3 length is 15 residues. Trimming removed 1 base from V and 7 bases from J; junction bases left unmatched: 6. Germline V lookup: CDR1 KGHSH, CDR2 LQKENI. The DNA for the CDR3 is TGTGCCAGCTCACCACTTACAGGGGGAGGGCAGCCCCAGCATTTT. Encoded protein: CASSPLTGGGQPQHF.

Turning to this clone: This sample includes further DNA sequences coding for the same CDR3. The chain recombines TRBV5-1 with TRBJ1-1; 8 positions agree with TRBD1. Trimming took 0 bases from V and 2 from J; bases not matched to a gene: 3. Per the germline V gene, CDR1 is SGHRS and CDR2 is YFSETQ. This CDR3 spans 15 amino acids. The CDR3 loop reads CASSLGGTGNTEAFF. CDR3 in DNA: TGCGCCAGCAGCTTGGGGGGGACAGGTAACACTGAAGCTTTCTTT.

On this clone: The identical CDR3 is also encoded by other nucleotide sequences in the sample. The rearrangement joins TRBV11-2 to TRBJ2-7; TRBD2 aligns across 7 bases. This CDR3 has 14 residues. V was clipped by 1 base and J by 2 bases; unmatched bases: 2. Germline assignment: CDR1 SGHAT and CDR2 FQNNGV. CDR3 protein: CASSLVAGAYEQYF. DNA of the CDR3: TGTGCCAGCAGCTTAGTAGCGGGTGCCTACGAGCAGTACTTC.

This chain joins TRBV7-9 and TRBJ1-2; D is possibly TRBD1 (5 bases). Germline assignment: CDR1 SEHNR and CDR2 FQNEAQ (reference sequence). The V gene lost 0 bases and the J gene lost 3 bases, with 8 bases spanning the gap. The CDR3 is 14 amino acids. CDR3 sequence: CASSLAFRDYGYTF. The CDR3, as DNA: TGTGCCAGCAGCTTAGCGTTCAGGGACTATGGCTACACCTTC. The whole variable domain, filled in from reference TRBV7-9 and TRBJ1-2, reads DTGVSQNPRHKITKRGQNVTFRCDPISEHNRLYWYRQTLGQGPEFLTYFQNEAQLEKSRLLSDRFSAERPKGSFSTLEIQRTEQGDSAMYLCASSLAFRDYGYTFGSGTRLTVV.

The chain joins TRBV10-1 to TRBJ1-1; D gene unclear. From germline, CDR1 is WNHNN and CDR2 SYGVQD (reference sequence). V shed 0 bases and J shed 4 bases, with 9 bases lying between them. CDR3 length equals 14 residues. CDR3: CASSESSTGTEAFF. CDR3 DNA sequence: TGCGCCAGCAGTGAGTCTTCGACGGGCACTGAAGCTTTCTTT.

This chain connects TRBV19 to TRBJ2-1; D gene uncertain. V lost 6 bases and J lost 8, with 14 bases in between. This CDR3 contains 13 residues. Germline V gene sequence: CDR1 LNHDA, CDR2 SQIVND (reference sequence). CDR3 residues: CASRESSRDEQFF. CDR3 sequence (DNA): TGTGCCAGTAGAGAGTCAAGTCGTGATGAGCAGTTCTTC.

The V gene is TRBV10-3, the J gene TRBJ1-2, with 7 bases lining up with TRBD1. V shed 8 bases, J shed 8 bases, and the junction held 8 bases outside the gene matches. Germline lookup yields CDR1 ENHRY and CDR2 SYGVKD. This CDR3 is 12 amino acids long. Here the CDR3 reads CAIAGGTAGYTF. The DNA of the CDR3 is TGTGCCATCGCCGGAGGGACAGCAGGCTACACCTTC.

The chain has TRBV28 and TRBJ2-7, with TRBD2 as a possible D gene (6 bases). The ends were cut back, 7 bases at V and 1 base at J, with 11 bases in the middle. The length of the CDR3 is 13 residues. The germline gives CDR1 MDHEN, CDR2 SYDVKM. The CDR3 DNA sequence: TGTGCCAGCATGGGGGGTGGGTCCTACGAGCAGTACTTC. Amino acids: CASMGGGSYEQYF.

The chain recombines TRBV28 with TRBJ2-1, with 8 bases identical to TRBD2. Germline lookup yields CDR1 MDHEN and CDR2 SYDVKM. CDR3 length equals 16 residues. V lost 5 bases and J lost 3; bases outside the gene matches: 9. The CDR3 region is CASSPPSGGFYNEQFF. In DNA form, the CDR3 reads TGTGCCAGCAGTCCTCCTTCGGGAGGGTTCTACAATGAGCAGTTCTTC.

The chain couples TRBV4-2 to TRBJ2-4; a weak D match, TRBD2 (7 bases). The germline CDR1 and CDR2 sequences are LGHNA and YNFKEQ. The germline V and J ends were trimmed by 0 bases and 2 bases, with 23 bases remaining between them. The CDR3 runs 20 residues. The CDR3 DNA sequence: TGTGCCAGCAGCCAAGAGGGCCCGGGGGGCGACCTCGCGACCAAAAACATTCAGTACTTC. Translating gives CASSQEGPGGDLATKNIQYF.

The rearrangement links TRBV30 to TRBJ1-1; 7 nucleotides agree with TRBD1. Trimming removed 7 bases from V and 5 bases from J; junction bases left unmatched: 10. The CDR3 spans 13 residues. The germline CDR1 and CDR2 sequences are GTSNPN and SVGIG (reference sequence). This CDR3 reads CALREGAYTEAFF. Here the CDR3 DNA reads TGTGCCTTGAGGGAGGGGGCGTATACTGAAGCTTTCTTT.

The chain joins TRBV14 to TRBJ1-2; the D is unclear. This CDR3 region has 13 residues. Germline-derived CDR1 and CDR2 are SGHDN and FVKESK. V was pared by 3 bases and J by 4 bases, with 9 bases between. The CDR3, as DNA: TGTGCCAGCAGCCAGGGGAGTTTCTATGGCTACACCTTC. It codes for CASSQGSFYGYTF.

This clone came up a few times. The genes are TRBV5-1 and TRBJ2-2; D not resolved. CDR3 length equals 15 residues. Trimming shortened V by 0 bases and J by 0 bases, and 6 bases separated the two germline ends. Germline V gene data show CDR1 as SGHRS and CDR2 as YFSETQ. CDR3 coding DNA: TGCGCCAGCAGCTTGGAGTCAGCGAACACCGGGGAGCTGTTTTTT. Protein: CASSLESANTGELFF.

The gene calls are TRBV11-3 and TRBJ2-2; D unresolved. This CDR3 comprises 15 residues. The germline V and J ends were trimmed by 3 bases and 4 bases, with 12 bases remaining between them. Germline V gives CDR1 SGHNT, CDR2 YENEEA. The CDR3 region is CASSLRPTITGELFF. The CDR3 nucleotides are TGTGCCAGCAGCTTGCGCCCTACCATCACCGGGGAGCTGTTTTTT.

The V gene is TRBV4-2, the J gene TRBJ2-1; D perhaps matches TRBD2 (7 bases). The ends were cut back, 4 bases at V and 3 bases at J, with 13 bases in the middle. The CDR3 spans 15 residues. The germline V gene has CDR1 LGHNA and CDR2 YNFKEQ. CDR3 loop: CASSRGGGGYNEQFF. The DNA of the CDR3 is TGTGCCAGCAGCCGAGGGGGAGGGGGCTACAATGAGCAGTTCTTC.

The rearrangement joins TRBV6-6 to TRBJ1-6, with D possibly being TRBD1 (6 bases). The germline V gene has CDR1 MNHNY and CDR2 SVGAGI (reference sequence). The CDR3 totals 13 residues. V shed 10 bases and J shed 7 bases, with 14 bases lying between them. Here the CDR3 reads CATRQAQNSPLHF. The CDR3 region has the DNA TGTGCCACCCGACAGGCTCAAAATTCACCCCTCCACTTT.

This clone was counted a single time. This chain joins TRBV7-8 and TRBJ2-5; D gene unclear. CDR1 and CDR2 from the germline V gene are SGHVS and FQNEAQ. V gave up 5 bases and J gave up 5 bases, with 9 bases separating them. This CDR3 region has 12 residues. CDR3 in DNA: TGTGCCAGCAGCCCCCCCTCGGAGACCCAGTACTTC. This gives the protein CASSPPSETQYF.

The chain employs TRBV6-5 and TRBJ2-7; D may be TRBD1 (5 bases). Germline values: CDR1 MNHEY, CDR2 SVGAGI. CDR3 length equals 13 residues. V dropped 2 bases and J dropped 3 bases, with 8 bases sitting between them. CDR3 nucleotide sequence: TGTGCCAGCAGTTACAGGACAAACTACGAGCAGTACTTC. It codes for CASSYRTNYEQYF.

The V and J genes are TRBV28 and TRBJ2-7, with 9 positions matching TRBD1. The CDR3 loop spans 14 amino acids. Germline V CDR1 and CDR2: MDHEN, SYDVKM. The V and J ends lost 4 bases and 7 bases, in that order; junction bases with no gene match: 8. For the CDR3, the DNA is TGTGCCAGCAGTTCCGGGACAGGGTTTTTTGAGCAGTACTTC. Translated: CASSSGTGFFEQYF. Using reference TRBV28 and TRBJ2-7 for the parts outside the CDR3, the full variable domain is DVKVTQSSRYLVKRTGEKVFLECVQDMDHENMFWYRQDPGLGLRLIYFSYDVKMKEKGDIPEGYSVSREKKERFSLILESASTNQTSMYLCASSSGTGFFEQYFGPGTRLTVT.